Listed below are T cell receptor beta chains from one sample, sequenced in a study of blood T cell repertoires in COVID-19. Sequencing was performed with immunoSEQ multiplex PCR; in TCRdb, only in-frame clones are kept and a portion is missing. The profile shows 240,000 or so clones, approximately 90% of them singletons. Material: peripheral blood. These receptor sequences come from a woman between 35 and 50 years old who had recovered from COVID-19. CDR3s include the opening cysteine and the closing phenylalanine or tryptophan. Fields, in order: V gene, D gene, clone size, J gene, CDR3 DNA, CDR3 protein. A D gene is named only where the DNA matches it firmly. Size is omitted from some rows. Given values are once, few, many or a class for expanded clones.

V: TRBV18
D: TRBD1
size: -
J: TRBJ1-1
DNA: TGTGCCAGCTCACCACGGACAGGGGGCTCCACTGAAGCTTTCTTT
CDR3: CASSPRTGGSTEAFF

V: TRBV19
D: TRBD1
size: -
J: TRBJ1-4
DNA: TGTGCCAGCCTCAGCAACAGGGGATTGGGTGAAAAACTGTTTTTT
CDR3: CASLSNRGLGEKLFF

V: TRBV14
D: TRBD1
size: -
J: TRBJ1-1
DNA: TGTGCCAGCAGCCGCCGGACAGGGCGTGACACTGAAGCTTTCTTT
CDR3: CASSRRTGRDTEAFF

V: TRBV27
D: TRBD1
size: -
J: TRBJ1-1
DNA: TGTGCCAGCCTTCTTTTCCCGGGACAGGGGGGGAACACTGAAGCTTTCTTT
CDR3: CASLLFPGQGGNTEAFF

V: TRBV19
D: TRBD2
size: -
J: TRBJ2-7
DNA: TGTGCCAGTAGTATAGATCCAATAGCGGGAGCCTACGAGCAGTACTTC
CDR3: CASSIDPIAGAYEQYF

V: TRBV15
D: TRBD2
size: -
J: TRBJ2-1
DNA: TGTGCCACCAGCAGAGATGAAGGACTAGCGGGAGTGAATGAGCAGTTCTTC
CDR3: CATSRDEGLAGVNEQFF

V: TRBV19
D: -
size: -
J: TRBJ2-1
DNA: TGTGCCAGTAGTATTGGGGCGTACAATGAGCAGTTCTTC
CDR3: CASSIGAYNEQFF

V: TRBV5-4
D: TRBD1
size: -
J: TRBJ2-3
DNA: TGTGCCAGCAGCTTCCCAGACAGGGGCGGGGCAGATACGCAGTATTTT
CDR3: CASSFPDRGGADTQYF

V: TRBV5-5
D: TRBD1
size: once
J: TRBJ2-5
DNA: TGTGCCAGCAGCCCCCCCGTGGGGACAGGGTTGGAGACCCAGTACTTC
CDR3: CASSPPVGTGLETQYF

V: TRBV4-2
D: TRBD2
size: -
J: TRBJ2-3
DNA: TGTGCCAGCAGCGGGACTAGCCTGGTAGATACGCAGTATTTT
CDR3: CASSGTSLVDTQYF

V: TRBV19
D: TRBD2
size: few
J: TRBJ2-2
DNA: TGTGCCAGTAGTCCGCCCCTAGCGGGAGTGGGCACCGGGGAGCTGTTTTTT
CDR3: CASSPPLAGVGTGELFF

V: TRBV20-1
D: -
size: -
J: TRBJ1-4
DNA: TGCAGTGCTAGTTCCGGGCCGGGAGAAAAACTGTTTTTT
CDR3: CSASSGPGEKLFF

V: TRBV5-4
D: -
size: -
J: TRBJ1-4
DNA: TGTGCCAGCAGCTTGGGGAGGGAACGTATTTTT
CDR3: CASSLGRERIF

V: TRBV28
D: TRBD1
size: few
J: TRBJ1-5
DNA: TGTGCCAGCAGCCCAAGGGGACAGGGGGCGTCCCATTATAGCAATCAGCCCCAGCATTTT
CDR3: CASSPRGQGASHYSNQPQHF

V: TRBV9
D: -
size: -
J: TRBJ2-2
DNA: TGTGCCAGCAGCGTAGCCGCTAGCGAACAGAACACCGGGGAGCTGTTTTTT
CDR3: CASSVAASEQNTGELFF

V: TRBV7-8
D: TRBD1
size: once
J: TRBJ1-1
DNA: TGTGCCAGCAGCTTCCGGGACAGTCGCACTGAAGCTTTCTTT
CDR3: CASSFRDSRTEAFF

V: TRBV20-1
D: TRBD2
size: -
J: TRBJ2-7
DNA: TGCAGTGCTAGGGGGGGGTACGAGCAGTACTTC
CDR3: CSARGGYEQYF

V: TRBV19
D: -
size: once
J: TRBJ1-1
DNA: TGTGCCAGTAGTATCGCGGGACTGAACACTGAAGCTTTCTTT
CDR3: CASSIAGLNTEAFF

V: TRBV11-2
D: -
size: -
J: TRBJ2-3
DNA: TGTGCCAGCAGCCACAACCCCGCCCCAGATACGCAGTATTTT
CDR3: CASSHNPAPDTQYF

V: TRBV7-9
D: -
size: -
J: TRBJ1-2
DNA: TGTGCCAGCAGCTTGGGCAGGGGCTATGGCTACACCTTC
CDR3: CASSLGRGYGYTF

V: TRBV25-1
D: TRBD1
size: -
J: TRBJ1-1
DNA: TGTGCCAGCAGTGACCCGGCAGGGGGGAACACTGAAGCTTTCTTT
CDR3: CASSDPAGGNTEAFF

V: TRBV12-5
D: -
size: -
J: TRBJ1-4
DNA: TGTGCTAGTGGTCCCGCGGCCGGTAATGAAAAACTGTTTTTT
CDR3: CASGPAAGNEKLFF

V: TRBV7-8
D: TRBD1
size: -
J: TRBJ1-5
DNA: TGTGCCAGCAGCTTAGCGGCAGGGGGTGCTCAGCCCCAGCATTTT
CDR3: CASSLAAGGAQPQHF

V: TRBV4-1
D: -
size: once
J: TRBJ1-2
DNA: TGCGCCAGCAGCCCCCAGGGGCCGATCTATGGCTACACCTTC
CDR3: CASSPQGPIYGYTF

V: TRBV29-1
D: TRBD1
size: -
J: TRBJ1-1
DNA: TGCAGCCCGTGGAGGGGGCAGGGCACTGAAGCTTTCTTT
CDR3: CSPWRGQGTEAFF

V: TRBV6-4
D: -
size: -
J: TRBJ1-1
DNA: TGTGCCAGCAGTGCCTCCCCAGGGAACACTGAAGCTTTCTTT
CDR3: CASSASPGNTEAFF

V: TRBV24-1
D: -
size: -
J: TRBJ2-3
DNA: TGTGCCACCAGTGGGGGGGGGCAGACCACAGATACGCAGTATTTT
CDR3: CATSGGGQTTDTQYF

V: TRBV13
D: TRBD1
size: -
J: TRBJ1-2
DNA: TGTGCCAGCAGCTTATCTGACAGGGTTACGGGCTACACCTTC
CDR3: CASSLSDRVTGYTF

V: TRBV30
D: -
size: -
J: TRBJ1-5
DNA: TGTGCCTGGAGTGTACTGGGGCAGTTGGGTCAGCCCCAGCATTTT
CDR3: CAWSVLGQLGQPQHF

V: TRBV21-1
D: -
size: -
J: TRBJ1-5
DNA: TGTGCCAGCAGCAAAGGTGGGGGGGTGGCTAGCAATCAGCCCCAGCATTTT
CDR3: CASSKGGGVASNQPQHF

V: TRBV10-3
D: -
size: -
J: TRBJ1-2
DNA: TGTGCCATCAGTGAGTCGGAGGTGGGTGGCTACACCTTC
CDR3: CAISESEVGGYTF

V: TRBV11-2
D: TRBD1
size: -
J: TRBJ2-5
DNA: TGTGCCAGCAGCTCGGGACAGGGGGCCACCCAGGGCCAGTACTTC
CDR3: CASSSGQGATQGQYF

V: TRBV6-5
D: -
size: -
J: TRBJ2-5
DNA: TGTGCCAGCAATAGGGGGACCCTGTACCAAGAGACCCAGTACTTC
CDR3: CASNRGTLYQETQYF

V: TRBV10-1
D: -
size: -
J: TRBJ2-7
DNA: TGCGCCAGCAGTCTCGAGGGGGCCTACGAGCAGTACTTC
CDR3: CASSLEGAYEQYF

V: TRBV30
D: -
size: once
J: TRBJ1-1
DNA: TGTGCCTGGAGTGTAGCTCGGGGCACTGAAGCTTTCTTT
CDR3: CAWSVARGTEAFF

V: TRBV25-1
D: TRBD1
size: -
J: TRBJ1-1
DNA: TGTGCCAGCACCGCAACAGGGGCCACTGAAGCTTTCTTT
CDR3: CASTATGATEAFF

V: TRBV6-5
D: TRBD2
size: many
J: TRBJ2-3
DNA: TGTGCCAGCAGGGTCGGGAGGGGCAATACGCAGTATTTT
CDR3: CASRVGRGNTQYF

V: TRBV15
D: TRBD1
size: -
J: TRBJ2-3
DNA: TGTGCCACCAGCAAAACAGGGGGCGCGGATACGCAGTATTTT
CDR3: CATSKTGGADTQYF

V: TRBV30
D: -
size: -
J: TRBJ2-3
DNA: TGTGCCTGGAGTGTGCAGGGTTTGGGGGATACGCAGTATTTT
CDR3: CAWSVQGLGDTQYF

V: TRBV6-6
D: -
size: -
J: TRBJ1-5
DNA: TGTGCCAGCACTCCGGGTGGCCATCAGCCCCAGCATTTT
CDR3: CASTPGGHQPQHF

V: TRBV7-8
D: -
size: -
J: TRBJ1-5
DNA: TGTGCCAGCAGCTTAGGACGGACACATAGCAATCAGCCCCAGCATTTT
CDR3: CASSLGRTHSNQPQHF

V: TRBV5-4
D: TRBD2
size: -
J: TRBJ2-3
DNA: TGTGCCAGCAGCTTGGGGCTAGCGGGAGCCACAGATACGCAGTATTTT
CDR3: CASSLGLAGATDTQYF

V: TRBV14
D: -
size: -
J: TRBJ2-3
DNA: TGTGCCAGCAGCCAAGTGGGTAGTGGGCTTCGGCAGTATTTT
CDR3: CASSQVGSGLRQYF

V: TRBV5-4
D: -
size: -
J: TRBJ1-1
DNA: TGTGCCAGCAGCCCGGGGGGGGTGGCTGAAGCTTTCTTT
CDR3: CASSPGGVAEAFF

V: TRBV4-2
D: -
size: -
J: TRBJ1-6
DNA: TGTGCCAGCAGCCAAGAGGGCCAGGGGACCTGGGCACCCCTCCACTTT
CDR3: CASSQEGQGTWAPLHF

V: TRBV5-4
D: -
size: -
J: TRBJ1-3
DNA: TGTGCCAGCAGCTTGGGACAGCCGTTCTCTGGAAACACCATATATTTT
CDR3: CASSLGQPFSGNTIYF

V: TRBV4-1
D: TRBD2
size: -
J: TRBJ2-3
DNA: TGCGCCAGCACCCTGAAGTGGGGGGGACTAGCTCGAGACACAGATACGCAGTATTTT
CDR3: CASTLKWGGLARDTDTQYF